This TCR beta chain was recorded in a study of blood T cell repertoires in COVID-19. For the study at large: Material from acute and convalescent COVID-19 was sourced from the United States, Italy and Spain. The analysed material was cDNA or gDNA that came from T cells, B-cell-depleted T cells, or PBMCs.

CDR3 length: 16 residues. V was pared by 4 bases and J by 3 bases, with 18 bases between. CDR1 and CDR2 from the germline V gene are LNHDA and SQIVND (reference sequence). Study processing details: By means of reference gene primer amplification, nucleated cell counts were estimated. Clones were sequenced by immunoSEQ multiplex PCR, and TCRdb holds only the in-frame ones, with some missing. The DNA was the basis for D and trimming; V, J and clone size are from that table. The sample has tens of thousands of clones, around 88% seen once. This TCR derives from a woman in her sixties or seventies with acute or convalescent COVID-19. The chain employs TRBV19 and TRBJ1-1, with D possibly being TRBD1 (5 bases). The sample consisted of peripheral blood. The CDR3 loop is CASSTPAGGIYTEAFF. Here the CDR3 DNA reads TGTGCCAGTAGTACCCCCGCGGGGGGTATTTACACTGAAGCTTTCTTT.